A single sample gave rise to the 9 T cell receptor beta chains below, sequenced in a study of blood T cells in healthy people across ages. The use of a sample-barcoded 5' primer and a J-beta primer mix characterized a second PCR of roughly 6 to 11 cycles. TCRdb re-derived calls from the 5' RACE reads in MiXCR, one entry per CDR3 protein. The sample has approximately 850,000 distinct CDR3 sequences; 55% to 70% are singletons. Input material: blood. These receptors all stem from a man aged 25 to 45 in good health.

This clonotype turned up a few times. The chain joins TRBV7-2 to TRBJ2-5; D is uncertain. The length of the CDR3 is 13 residues. Germline-derived CDR1 and CDR2 are SGHTA and FQGNSA. With 5 bases removed from V and 2 bases from J, the gap between germline ends came to 9 bases. The chain's CDR3 is CASSPQRQETQYF. In DNA, the CDR3 is TGTGCCAGCAGCCCCCAGCGACAAGAGACCCAGTACTTC.

The CDR3 here is CASKGAGESSYEQYF. CDR3 bases: TGTGCCAGCAAAGGAGCGGGAGAGTCCTCCTACGAGCAGTACTTC. The rearrangement links TRBV28 to TRBJ2-7; 8 bases are a match to TRBD2. This CDR3 region has 15 residues. Germline trimming cut 7 bases from V and 0 bases from J; bases unmatched to any gene: 8. The germline V gene encodes CDR1 MDHEN and CDR2 SYDVKM.

This sequence joins TRBV28 and TRBJ2-4; the match to TRBD2 covers 9 bases. V lost 8 bases to trimming and J lost 13 bases; unmatched junction nucleotides: 18. CDR1 and CDR2 (germline): MDHEN, SYDVKM. CDR3 size: 15 residues. CDR3 protein: CASRRGRGSTEAQYF. The CDR3 coding sequence is TGTGCCAGCCGTCGCGGGAGGGGCTCCACTGAGGCCCAGTACTTC.

V usage is TRBV12-3 or TRBV12-4 and J usage is TRBJ1-2; no reliable D call. This CDR3 is 12 amino acids long. Trimming cost V 1 base and J 6 bases, with 6 bases left between them. In DNA, the CDR3 is TGTGCCAGCAGTTTAGTGCCTCATGGCTACACCTTC. Protein sequence: CASSLVPHGYTF.

This sequence joins TRBV3-1 and TRBJ1-6; D unclear. Trimming stripped 0 bases from V and 10 bases from J, with 13 bases between. Germline CDR1 reads LGHDT; CDR2 reads YNNKEL (reference sequence). The CDR3 length is 15 residues. The CDR3 loop reads CASSQETSWQSPLHF. The CDR3 DNA reads TGTGCCAGCAGCCAAGAAACGAGCTGGCAGTCACCCCTCCACTTT.

The chain employs TRBV5-6 and TRBJ2-7; a possible D gene is TRBD2 (7 bases). This CDR3 is built from 15 residues. The germline V gene has CDR1 SGHDT and CDR2 YYEEEE. Between the trimmed V and J ends, which lost 4 bases and 2 bases, there was a span of 16 bases. CDR3 nucleotide sequence: TGTGCCAGCAGCGGATTAGGGGGGGGAACCTACGAGCAGTACTTC. This translates into CASSGLGGGTYEQYF.

J is TRBJ2-3 and V is TRBV3-1; the D gene is possibly TRBD2 (5 bases). V lost 1 base to trimming and J lost 8 bases, with 16 bases between them. This CDR3 is 15 amino acids long. Germline V lookup: CDR1 LGHDT, CDR2 YNNKEL (reference sequence). CDR3 DNA: TGTGCCAGCAGCCAAGCTAGCCCGGAGGACGGTACGCAGTATTTT. Translating gives CASSQASPEDGTQYF.

The CDR3 reads CASGSGGYEQYF. CDR3 sequence (DNA): TGTGCCAGCGGATCTGGGGGCTACGAGCAGTACTTC. The chain carries TRBV13 and TRBJ2-7, with D perhaps assigned TRBD1 or TRBD2 (5 bases each). The CDR3 has 12 amino acids. The V gene's germline CDR1 is PRHDT and CDR2 FYEKMQ (reference sequence). V was cut by 8 bases and J by 3 bases, with 11 bases left in between.

This clonotype occurred once. The chain recombines TRBV4-3 with TRBJ2-4, with 12 bases matching TRBD2. CDR3 length: 17 amino acids. The V segment lost 0 bases and the J segment 3 bases; nucleotides outside the gene matches: 3. Germline CDR1 is LGHNA and CDR2 is YSLEER. Here the CDR3 reads CASSQETSGSNKNIQYF. CDR3 nucleotide sequence: TGCGCCAGCAGCCAAGAGACTAGCGGGAGTAACAAAAACATTCAGTACTTC.